The 20 T cell receptor beta chains listed next were all sequenced from one sample in a study of T cell responses to AZD1222 COVID-19 vaccine. Repertoires were generated with immunoSEQ multiplex PCR, while TCRdb's copy carries only in-frame clones and drops some. The sample has some 93,000 clones; 88% are singletons. The sample here was peripheral blood, taken 28 days after the second AZD1222 dose. The receptors stem from an adult who received the AZD1222 COVID-19 vaccine.

This clone was detected once. The chain carries TRBV7-9 and TRBJ1-5; the D is unclear. Germline lookup yields CDR1 SEHNR and CDR2 FQNEAQ (reference sequence). The CDR3 covers 12 residues. Trimming took 7 bases from V and 10 from J, leaving 14 bases between them. The CDR3 reads CASTTPPSPQHF. The CDR3 region has the DNA TGTGCCAGCACGACGCCCCCTTCACCCCAGCATTTT.

This clone was picked up one time. Here the CDR3 reads CASRDLTAYGYTF. The CDR3 DNA follows: TGTGCCAGCAGAGACCTGACAGCCTATGGCTACACCTTC. This sequence joins TRBV6-5 and TRBJ1-2; perhaps TRBD1 as D (5 bases). The CDR3 is made up of 13 amino acids. V was cut by 6 bases and J by 4 bases, with 12 bases left in between. Germline V gene lookup returns CDR1 MNHEY and CDR2 SVGAGI.

The chain combines TRBV24-1 with TRBJ2-3, with TRBD2 matching 10 bases. From germline, CDR1 is KGHDR and CDR2 SFDVKD. Losses at the gene ends were 3 bases for V and 4 bases for J; bases not matched to a gene: 3. The CDR3 is 15 residues long. The CDR3 DNA reads TGTGCCACCAGTGATACTAGCGGGATCTCAGATACGCAGTATTTT. Residues: CATSDTSGISDTQYF.

V is TRBV11-2 and J is TRBJ2-5, with a weak D call TRBD2 (7 bases). There are 18 residues in the CDR3. The ends were cut back, 5 bases at V and 1 base at J, with 23 bases in the middle. The germline CDR1 and CDR2 sequences are SGHAT and FQNNGV. CDR3 DNA sequence: TGTGCCAGCAGCCCCTCCAGGGTCGGGGGGCGCGTCCAAGAGACCCAGTACTTC. Translated: CASSPSRVGGRVQETQYF.

This chain uses TRBV29-1 with TRBJ1-1; the match to TRBD1 covers 10 bases. CDR1 and CDR2 from the germline V gene are SQVTM and ANQGSEA. The trim removed 6 bases at V and 7 bases at J, leaving 11 bases unmatched. The length of the CDR3 is 14 residues. DNA of the CDR3: TGCAGCGTAGCCCGGGACAGGGGCGCGAATGAAGCTTTCTTT. Translation: CSVARDRGANEAFF. Filled out from reference TRBV29-1 and TRBJ1-1, the complete variable domain reads SAVISQKPSRDICQRGTSLTIQCQVDSQVTMMFWYRQQPGQSLTLIATANQGSEATYESGFVIDKFPISRPNLTFSTLTVSNMSPEDSSIYLCSVARDRGANEAFFGQGTRLTVV.

The rearrangement joins TRBV7-2 to TRBJ2-1; D is ambiguous. The CDR3 has 15 amino acids. Looked up from germline, CDR1 is SGHTA and CDR2 is FQGNSA. V lost 0 bases and J 3 bases, leaving 9 bases between the germline ends. This chain's CDR3 is CASSLASAVYNEQFF. The CDR3 DNA follows: TGTGCCAGCAGCTTAGCGTCGGCAGTCTACAATGAGCAGTTCTTC.

V gene TRBV18 combines with J gene TRBJ2-5, with D unclear. This CDR3 comprises 12 residues. CDR1 is KGHSH and CDR2 is LQKENI in the germline V gene. The V end lost 2 bases, the J end lost 0 bases, and 1 base lay between the germline ends. The CDR3 region has the DNA TGTGCCAGCTCACCAAACCAAGAGACCCAGTACTTC. Residues: CASSPNQETQYF.

This chain joins TRBV6-5 and TRBJ1-2; D possibly corresponds to TRBD1 (5 bases). The CDR3 loop spans 12 amino acids. The V and J ends lost 5 bases and 8 bases respectively, with 12 bases between them. Germline assignment: CDR1 MNHEY and CDR2 SVGAGI. CDR3 in DNA: TGTGCCAGCAGTCCCGGAGGGACGGGCTACACCTTC. Translation gives CASSPGGTGYTF.

The chain has TRBV28 and TRBJ2-6, with D maybe TRBD1 (6 bases). V dropped 4 bases and J dropped 4 bases, with 17 bases sitting between them. From germline, CDR1 is MDHEN and CDR2 SYDVKM. The CDR3 has 17 amino acids. CDR3 amino acids: CASSSDRLLYGANVLTF. In DNA form, the CDR3 reads TGTGCCAGCAGTTCGGACAGATTACTGTACGGGGCCAACGTCCTGACTTTC.

V gene TRBV5-6 combines with J gene TRBJ1-1, with 7 bases fitting TRBD1. The CDR3 is 13 residues long. CDR1 SGHDT and CDR2 YYEEEE come from the germline V gene. With V trimmed by 3 bases and J by 7 bases, 6 bases remained unmatched. CDR3 amino acids: CASSSQGGIEAFF. The CDR3 nucleotides read TGTGCCAGCAGCTCCCAGGGGGGGATTGAAGCTTTCTTT.

This rearrangement joins TRBV9 to TRBJ2-5; TRBD1 is a possible D gene (5 bases). The germline V and J ends were trimmed by 7 bases and 0 bases, with 10 bases remaining between them. The CDR3 covers 13 residues. The germline CDR1 and CDR2 sequences are SGDLS and YYNGEE. CDR3 region: CASGGADQETQYF. CDR3 DNA: TGTGCCAGCGGTGGGGCCGACCAAGAGACCCAGTACTTC.

The gene calls are TRBV27 and TRBJ2-1; a possible D gene is TRBD2 (5 bases). Germline CDR1 reads MNHEY; CDR2 reads SMNVEV (reference sequence). This CDR3 has 16 residues. V lost 2 bases and J lost 6, with 17 bases in between. CDR3 DNA: TGTGCCAGCAGTTTAGGTCGCCTCGGACTGGTCAATGAGCAGTTCTTC. This gives the protein CASSLGRLGLVNEQFF.

On this clone: A read error may produce the germline difference seen at one junction end. The chain carries TRBV7-9 and TRBJ1-1; D ambiguous. Germline values: CDR1 SEHNR, CDR2 FQNEAQ (reference sequence). The CDR3 loop spans 12 amino acids. CDR3 region: CASSPGGVLYSF. The CDR3 DNA reads as TGTGCCAGCAGCCCCGGCGGTGTTTTGTATTCCTTT.

CDR3 protein: CASSLNRPSYEQYF. DNA of the CDR3: TGTGCCAGCAGCTTAAACCGGCCCTCCTACGAGCAGTACTTC. The chain joins TRBV11-3 to TRBJ2-7; D is unclear. V dropped 2 bases and J dropped 0 bases, with 8 bases sitting between them. Germline V gene data show CDR1 as SGHNT and CDR2 as YENEEA. CDR3 length: 14 residues.

The genes are TRBV12-3 or TRBV12-4 and TRBJ1-1, with a tentative D call TRBD1 (5 bases). The germline V and J ends were trimmed by 8 bases and 5 bases, with 12 bases remaining between them. The CDR3 is 12 residues long. The chain's CDR3 is CASAWWGTEAFF. The CDR3, as DNA: TGTGCCAGCGCGTGGTGGGGGACTGAAGCTTTCTTT.

The sample holds a few counts of this clone. The J gene is TRBJ2-1, the V gene TRBV7-9, with 8 positions matching TRBD2. Germline CDR1 SEHNR, CDR2 FQNEAQ (reference sequence). V lost 5 bases, J lost 7 bases, and 4 bases stayed unmatched. The CDR3 has 13 residues. CDR3 protein: CASSPRGGNEQFF. The CDR3 DNA sequence: TGTGCCAGCAGCCCCCGGGGGGGGAATGAGCAGTTCTTC.

V is TRBV6-1 and J is TRBJ1-5; 10 bases agree with TRBD1. Trimming removed 4 bases from V and 3 bases from J; junction bases left unmatched: 9. From germline, CDR1 is MNHNS and CDR2 SASEGT. The CDR3 covers 17 residues. The CDR3 is CASSGQGALLDNQPQHF. CDR3 nucleotides: TGTGCCAGCAGTGGACAGGGGGCGCTTCTTGACAATCAGCCCCAGCATTTT.

The V call is TRBV30, the J call TRBJ1-1; TRBD1 aligns across 10 bases. Germline CDR1 and CDR2: GTSNPN and SVGIG (reference sequence). Germline trimming cut 3 bases from V and 4 bases from J; bases unmatched to any gene: 5. CDR3 length: 14 amino acids. Here the CDR3 DNA reads TGTGCCTGGAGCGACAGGGGGCGCGTCACTGAAGCTTTCTTT. This sequence encodes CAWSDRGRVTEAFF.

This chain joins TRBV28 and TRBJ1-6; 10 nucleotides line up with TRBD1. This CDR3 contains 13 residues. Germline values: CDR1 MDHEN, CDR2 SYDVKM. With 10 bases clipped from V and 8 bases from J, the junction kept 5 bases outside the gene matches. CDR3 DNA: TGTGCCACGAACGGACAGGGGGATTCACCCCTCCACTTT. This gives the protein CATNGQGDSPLHF.

The chain has TRBV5-1 and TRBJ2-1; TRBD1 aligns across 8 bases. Trimming removed 0 bases from V and 5 bases from J; junction bases left unmatched: 4. CDR1 and CDR2 (germline): SGHRS, YFSETQ. The CDR3 length is 15 residues. CDR3 sequence: CASSLGQGPNNEQFF. The CDR3 DNA is TGCGCCAGCAGCTTGGGACAGGGGCCGAACAATGAGCAGTTCTTC.